This T cell receptor (beta chain) was identified during a study of blood T cells in healthy people across ages (dated by TCRdb to the mid-2010s). For context, the study as a whole: In model experiments, template switching captured roughly one uniquely barcoded TCR beta cDNA molecule for every two T cells. To track age-related changes in TCR beta repertoire diversity, the study relied on deep sequencing normalized with unique cDNA molecular identifiers. The donors were split into four age groups: young (average about 15 years), middle-aged (about 40), aged (62) and long-lived (over 80). Donors of different ages were randomly distributed across sequencing lanes to avoid experimental bias. For two donors (one aged 18 to 29 and one aged 80 or older), the study analyzed two additional independent replicas of 1 million unique cDNA reads from the same blood draw.

The CDR3, cysteine through phenylalanine, is 18 amino acids long. CDR3 DNA is the only sequence kept; it has 54 bases, read in frame from the first base. The germline V gene supplies CDR1 MNHEY and CDR2 SVGEGT. Clipping removes 7 bases from V and 0 bases from J, with 14 as the unmatched junction base count. Broader findings and caveats from the paper: The CMV infection status of donors was not known, potentially confounding age-related changes in expanded clonotypes. The long-lived group showed more naive CD4+ T cells, fewer expanded clones and increased TCR diversity than the aged group, suggesting age selection. Since profiling was done on bulk unsorted PBMCs, naive and antigen-experienced compartments could not be conclusively compared. Estimates of total diversity from one million sequenced T cells were regarded as lower bounds and underestimates. The percentage of naive T cells measured by flow cytometry correlated strongly with observed TCR beta diversity. As age increased, observed TCR beta diversity per million T cells dropped in a roughly linear way, and a significant reduction was already evident by age about 40.

About this clonotype itself: What this receptor recognizes is not known. No base quality information exists; no much larger clone differs at one position.

The donors were roughly 39 Caucasian individuals from Russia, aged 6 to 90 years, who were systemically healthy. Each donor gave approximately 10 milliliters of peripheral blood, collected into EDTA-treated Vacutainer tubes. Ficoll-Paque density-gradient centrifugation was used to isolate PBMCs, with at least 7 million per sample. Trizol reagent was used to extract total RNA from PBMCs, with at least 5.5 micrograms per sample. The percentages of naive CD45RAhigh/CD27high T cells were determined by flow cytometry on a PBMC aliquot from every donor. To prepare the library, 5' RACE was applied. Instrument used: Illumina HiSeq 2500. A second PCR of roughly 6 to 11 cycles was performed with a sample-barcoded 5' primer and a J-beta primer mix. A template-switch 5' adaptor carrying 12 random nucleotides introduced a unique molecular identifier onto each TCR beta cDNA molecule. Each sample yielded at least 2.5 million CDR3-containing paired-end reads. The Mint cDNA synthesis kit, primed by a TRBC-specific oligonucleotide, was used to synthesize first-strand cDNA from all RNA. All cDNA was treated with uracil-DNA glycosylase and then went through a first 18-cycle PCR with the universal primers M1SS and BC2_uni_R. In the source study's methods: For normalization, 1 million high-quality reads were randomly selected from each sample, with every read carrying a distinct molecular identifier. Reads with shared molecular identifiers were discarded instead of being binned into consensus sequences. MiTCR, run with a Q25 quality threshold and the strictest error-elimination algorithm, handled CDR3 identification, clonotype clustering and error correction. A nonparametric unseen species model with Euler transformation was used to estimate lower-bound total TCR beta diversity. TCRdb reran the public reads through fastp at Q25 and MiXCR, keeping productive beta chains. Entries are consolidated by CDR3 protein sequence, retaining the most common genes and DNA. These V and J calls are TCRdb output, not the study's own analysis. For this sample the table gives about 650,000 distinct CDR3 sequences, of which around 32% were detected only once. In total, the top ten clones hold 15% to 19% of the sample.

The origin of this receptor is an elderly woman in good health. Donor details come from another sample of the same person, matched by shared clones. The sequenced sample consisted of blood. Here the chain combines TRBV6-2 or TRBV6-3 and TRBJ1-5, and 8 junctional nucleotides match TRBD1. The CDR3 region has the sequence CASTRTRRDRNSNQPQHF. The base sequence is TGTGCCAGCACCCGAACCAGAAGGGACAGGAATAGCAATCAGCCCCAGCATTTT.